The 24 T cell receptor beta chains reported below all come from one sample, sequenced in a study of radiotherapy plus CTLA-4 blockade in lung cancer. The protocol was immunoSEQ multiplex PCR, while the TCRdb copy is restricted to in-frame clones and leaves out a portion. The data contain tens of thousands of clones, 60% to 85% of them singletons. This specimen was peripheral blood, taken from a patient treated with radiotherapy plus ipilimumab. All receptors derive from a human donor with non-small cell lung cancer who had a partial response to radiotherapy plus ipilimumab. Some clones in this sample may be carry-over from other donors' samples.

This chain uses TRBV6-1 with TRBJ2-7, with TRBD2 identical over 9 bases. The CDR3 consists of 15 residues. In germline, CDR1 is MNHNS, CDR2 SASEGT. J was trimmed by 0 bases and V by 5 bases; bases with no gene match: 5. CDR3: CASSFSSGTSYEQYF. The CDR3 nucleotides read TGTGCCAGCAGTTTTTCTAGCGGGACCTCCTACGAGCAGTACTTC.

The chain is built from TRBV6-1 and TRBJ2-1, with D possibly TRBD2 on 6 matching bases. Trimming cost V 5 bases and J 2 bases, with 13 bases left between them. This CDR3 has 15 residues. Germline CDR1 MNHNS, CDR2 SASEGT. CDR3 protein: CASSQPGRTYNEQFF. CDR3 in DNA: TGTGCCAGCAGTCAACCCGGGAGAACCTACAATGAGCAGTTCTTC.

J is TRBJ1-6 and V is TRBV19; TRBD1 agrees at 7 bases. CDR1 and CDR2 from the germline V gene are LNHDA and SQIVND (reference sequence). Trimming removed 5 bases from V and 2 bases from J; junction bases left unmatched: 9. The CDR3 has 17 residues. This CDR3 is CASSVTGARAYNSPLHF. DNA of the CDR3: TGTGCCAGTAGTGTCACAGGGGCGCGCGCCTATAATTCACCCCTCCACTTT.

This chain uses TRBV2 with TRBJ2-7; TRBD2 is a possible D gene (5 bases). The CDR3 sequence is 13 residues long. Trimming removed 4 bases at V and 2 bases at J, with 9 bases between. Germline V gene lookup returns CDR1 SNHLY and CDR2 FYNNEI. This CDR3 is CASSVEDAYEQYF. CDR3 nucleotide sequence: TGTGCCAGCAGTGTGGAGGACGCCTACGAGCAGTACTTC.

This clone has just a few counts. The rearrangement links TRBV28 to TRBJ2-1, with D perhaps matching TRBD1 (5 bases). V was cut by 7 bases and J by 4 bases, with 14 bases left in between. The CDR3 length is 14 residues. CDR1 and CDR2 from the germline V gene are MDHEN and SYDVKM. CDR3 nucleotide sequence: TGTGCCAGCATCCAATCCTCAGGGTACAATGAGCAGTTCTTC. It codes for CASIQSSGYNEQFF.

J is TRBJ2-5 and V is TRBV20-1; unclear D gene. The CDR3 is made up of 11 amino acids. With 4 bases removed from V and 5 bases from J, the gap between germline ends came to 8 bases. Germline V gene data show CDR1 as DFQATT and CDR2 as SNEGSKA (reference sequence). The CDR3 DNA is TGCAGTGCTATCGACTTGGAGACCCAGTACTTC. It encodes CSAIDLETQYF.

V usage is TRBV29-1 and J usage is TRBJ2-2; TRBD1 agrees at 7 bases. V lost 7 bases and J lost 0; bases outside the gene matches: 5. The CDR3 runs 14 residues. Germline V gives CDR1 SQVTM, CDR2 ANQGSEA. The CDR3 is CSAEGAANTGELFF. The DNA for the CDR3 is TGCAGCGCTGAGGGGGCCGCGAACACCGGGGAGCTGTTTTTT.

The chain couples TRBV4-1 to TRBJ2-3, with TRBD2 matching 8 bases. Germline-derived CDR1 and CDR2 are MGHRA and YSYEKL. This CDR3 comprises 16 residues. The V gene end was trimmed by 0 bases and the J gene end by 5 bases; junction bases not matched to a gene: 7. CDR3 residues: CASSQDRTSRRDTQYF. The CDR3 DNA follows: TGCGCCAGCAGCCAAGATAGGACTAGCAGGAGAGATACGCAGTATTTT.

This clone came up a few times. The chain couples TRBV30 to TRBJ1-5; D may be TRBD1 (5 bases). The CDR3 totals 12 residues. Trimming left V 3 bases short and J 5 bases short, with 8 bases between. Per germline, CDR1 GTSNPN and CDR2 SVGIG (reference sequence). The CDR3 sequence is CAWSWGDQPQHF. For the CDR3, the DNA is TGTGCCTGGAGCTGGGGGGATCAGCCCCAGCATTTT.

This chain uses TRBV28 with TRBJ2-7; 11 bases align to TRBD2. This CDR3 spans 18 amino acids. The ends lost 6 bases at V and 3 bases at J; junction bases unmatched: 16. Germline CDR1 MDHEN, CDR2 SYDVKM. In DNA, the CDR3 is TGTGCCAGCAGGTCGGGAAGGACTAGACTAGCGGGATACTACGAGCAGTACTTC. Translated: CASRSGRTRLAGYYEQYF.

This chain joins TRBV6-1 and TRBJ2-7; 9 bases agree with TRBD1. The CDR3 runs 15 residues. The germline gives CDR1 MNHNS, CDR2 SASEGT. With V trimmed by 6 bases and J by 0 bases, 6 bases remained unmatched. The CDR3 sequence: CASRTGTGSSYEQYF. The CDR3 nucleotides read TGTGCCAGCAGGACGGGGACAGGGTCCTCCTACGAGCAGTACTTC.

The chain links TRBV19 to TRBJ2-7; D is ambiguous. Germline V gene sequence: CDR1 LNHDA, CDR2 SQIVND (reference sequence). This CDR3 comprises 13 residues. V dropped 3 bases and J dropped 3 bases, with 9 bases sitting between them. CDR3 protein: CASSMQARYEQYF. The CDR3 DNA reads as TGTGCCAGTAGTATGCAGGCCCGCTACGAGCAGTACTTC.

There are a few counts of this clone. The V gene is TRBV6-6, the J gene TRBJ2-7, with TRBD1 matching 7 bases. The CDR3 totals 14 residues. Unmatched junction bases numbered 6, after V lost 7 bases and J lost 0 bases. Germline CDR1 MNHNY, CDR2 SVGAGI (reference sequence). CDR3 protein: CASKGQSSSYEQYF. The CDR3 DNA reads as TGTGCCAGCAAGGGACAGTCGAGCTCCTACGAGCAGTACTTC.

The chain couples TRBV11-2 to TRBJ2-7, with a possible D match to TRBD2 (6 bases). Germline CDR1 and CDR2: SGHAT and FQNNGV. The CDR3 has 15 residues. The V end was cut by 5 bases, the J end by 2 bases, with 16 bases between. The CDR3: CASSERPGATYEQYF. The DNA of the CDR3 is TGTGCCAGCAGCGAAAGGCCGGGAGCAACCTACGAGCAGTACTTC.

Here the CDR3 reads CASSVAGSAQLSGNTIYF. CDR3 nucleotides: TGTGCCAGCAGCGTAGCTGGTAGCGCGCAGCTCTCTGGAAACACCATATATTTT. The genes are TRBV9 and TRBJ1-3, with unresolved D. Germline V CDR1 and CDR2: SGDLS, YYNGEE. The germline V and J ends were trimmed by 0 bases and 0 bases, with 16 bases remaining between them. The CDR3 runs to 18 residues.

This chain links TRBV9 with TRBJ1-1, with 8 bases lining up with TRBD1. This CDR3 is built from 15 residues. Trimming at V came to 3 bases and at J to 4 bases, leaving 8 bases not matched to a gene. Per the germline V gene, CDR1 is SGDLS and CDR2 is YYNGEE. The CDR3 region is CASSAGSTGGTEAFF. CDR3 DNA: TGTGCCAGCAGCGCTGGATCTACAGGGGGCACTGAAGCTTTCTTT.

The CDR3 here is CASSQDLSSETQYF. CDR3 DNA sequence: TGCGCCAGCAGCCAAGATCTTAGTAGCGAGACCCAGTACTTC. The chain uses TRBV4-3 and TRBJ2-5, with no clear D. The CDR3 loop spans 14 amino acids. CDR1 and CDR2 (germline): LGHNA, YSLEER. V lost 0 bases and J 5 bases, leaving 10 bases between the germline ends.

This clone was found a few times. The rearrangement links TRBV6-5 to TRBJ1-5; D uncertain. Deletions cut 0 bases from V and 0 bases from J, with 6 bases between. CDR1 MNHEY and CDR2 SVGAGI come from the germline V gene. The CDR3 runs to 15 residues. This CDR3 is CASSYSAGSNQPQHF. In nucleotides, the CDR3 is TGTGCCAGCAGTTACTCGGCAGGTAGCAATCAGCCCCAGCATTTT.

The V gene is TRBV27, the J gene TRBJ2-2; 8 bases align to TRBD1. With V trimmed by 3 bases and J by 4 bases, 7 bases remained unmatched. This CDR3 is built from 16 residues. Germline CDR1 reads MNHEY; CDR2 reads SMNVEV (reference sequence). This CDR3 reads CASSFPQGAITGELFF. The DNA of the CDR3 is TGTGCCAGCAGTTTTCCGCAGGGGGCTATCACCGGGGAGCTGTTTTTT.

The chain is built from TRBV18 and TRBJ2-1, with D uncertain. This CDR3 has 14 residues. V dropped 2 bases and J dropped 8 bases, with 13 bases sitting between them. Germline CDR1 is KGHSH and CDR2 is LQKENI. The CDR3 loop is CASSPVLYNDEQFF. The CDR3 DNA reads as TGTGCCAGCTCACCAGTTTTGTACAATGATGAGCAGTTCTTC.

This rearrangement joins TRBV6-5 to TRBJ1-5; 9 bases agree with TRBD1. Germline V gene lookup returns CDR1 MNHEY and CDR2 SVGAGI. CDR3 size: 13 residues. J gave up 7 bases and V 8 bases, and 6 bases lay outside the gene matches. Written as DNA, the CDR3 is TGTGCCAGCTACGGGACAGGGAGCCAGCCCCAGCATTTT. Protein sequence: CASYGTGSQPQHF.

The chain has TRBV9 and TRBJ2-7; TRBD2 aligns across 7 bases. This CDR3 has 14 residues. V was clipped by 7 bases and J by 2 bases; unmatched bases: 9. The germline gives CDR1 SGDLS, CDR2 YYNGEE. CDR3 amino acids: CASSRAGGTYEQYF. DNA for the CDR3: TGTGCCAGCTCTAGGGCCGGGGGGACCTACGAGCAGTACTTC.

This clone was counted only a few times. The chain has TRBV4-1 and TRBJ2-7, with 9 positions matching TRBD2. CDR1 is MGHRA, CDR2 YSYEKL, per germline. The V segment lost 6 bases and the J segment 0 bases; nucleotides outside the gene matches: 9. The CDR3 covers 16 residues. The CDR3 DNA reads as TGCGCCAGCAGTCCCACTCTAGCGGGGAACTCCTACGAGCAGTACTTC. This translates into CASSPTLAGNSYEQYF.

This chain connects TRBV6-5 to TRBJ2-7; D may be TRBD1 (5 bases). The germline CDR1 and CDR2 sequences are MNHEY and SVGAGI. The V gene lost 5 bases and the J gene lost 0 bases, with 11 bases spanning the gap. The CDR3 sequence is 14 residues long. The DNA of the CDR3 is TGTGCCAGCAGTGAACAGGTTAGCTCCTACGAGCAGTACTTC. It codes for CASSEQVSSYEQYF.